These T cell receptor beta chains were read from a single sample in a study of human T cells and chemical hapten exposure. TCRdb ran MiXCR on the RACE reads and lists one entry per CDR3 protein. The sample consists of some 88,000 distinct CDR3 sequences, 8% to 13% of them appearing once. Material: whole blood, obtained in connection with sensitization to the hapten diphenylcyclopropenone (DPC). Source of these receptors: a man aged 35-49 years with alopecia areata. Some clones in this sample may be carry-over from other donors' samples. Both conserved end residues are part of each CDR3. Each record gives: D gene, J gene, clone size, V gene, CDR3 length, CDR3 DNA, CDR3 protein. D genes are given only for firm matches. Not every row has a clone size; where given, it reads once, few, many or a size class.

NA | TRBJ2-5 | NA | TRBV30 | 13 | TGTGCCTGGGACCCGGGTAATCAAGAGACCCAGTACTTC | CAWDPGNQETQYF
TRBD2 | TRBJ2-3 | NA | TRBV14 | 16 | TGTGCCAGCAGCCTACTAGCGGGAGTAAGGCCAGATACGCAGTATTTT | CASSLLAGVRPDTQYF
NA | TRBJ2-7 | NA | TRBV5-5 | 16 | TGTGCCAGCAGGCGAGGGACGGCATCTACGTGGGGGGAGCAGTACTTC | CASRRGTASTWGEQYF
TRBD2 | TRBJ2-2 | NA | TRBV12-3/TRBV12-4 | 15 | TGTGCCAGCAGTCCCCCGGCGGGAGTCACCGGGGAGCTGTTTTTT | CASSPPAGVTGELFF
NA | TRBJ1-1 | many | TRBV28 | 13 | TGTGCCAGCAGTTCTCTGGCAGGGACTGAAGCTTTCTTT | CASSSLAGTEAFF
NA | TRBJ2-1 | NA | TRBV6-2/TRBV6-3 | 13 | TGTGCCAGCAGTTACTCCCGGGGCAATGAGCAGTTCTTC | CASSYSRGNEQFF
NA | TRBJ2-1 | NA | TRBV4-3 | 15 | TGCGCCAGCAGCCAAGAAAATCACGGGTTGGATGAGCAGTTCTTC | CASSQENHGLDEQFF
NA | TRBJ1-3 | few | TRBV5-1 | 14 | TGCGCCAGCAGCTTGGACCGCTCTGGAAACACCATATATTTT | CASSLDRSGNTIYF
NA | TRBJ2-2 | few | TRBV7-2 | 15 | TGTGCCAGCACCTATAGGGACCGGTACACCGGGGAGCTGTTTTTT | CASTYRDRYTGELFF
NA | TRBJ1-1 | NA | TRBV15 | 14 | TGTGCCACCAGCAGAGATCCCCTGAACACTGAAGCTTTCTTT | CATSRDPLNTEAFF
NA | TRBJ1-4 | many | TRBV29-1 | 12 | TGCAGCGCCGTGATAACTAATGAAAAACTGTTTTTT | CSAVITNEKLFF
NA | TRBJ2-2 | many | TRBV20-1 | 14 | TGCAGTGCTAAAGAGGCGGCTCGGACCGGGGAGCTGTTTTTT | CSAKEAARTGELFF
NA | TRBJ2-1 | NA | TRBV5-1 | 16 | TGCGCCAGCAGCTCCGAAATATTACCGGGGTCTGCTGAGCAGTTCTTC | CASSSEILPGSAEQFF
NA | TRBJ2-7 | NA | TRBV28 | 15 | TGTGCCAGCACCGAGCCGGAGAGGCTCTCCTACGAGCAGTACTTC | CASTEPERLSYEQYF
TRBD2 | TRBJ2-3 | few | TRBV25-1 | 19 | TGTGCCAGCAGTGCGCTTCGGACTAGCGGGAGGGCCGCCACAGATACGCAGTATTTT | CASSALRTSGRAATDTQYF
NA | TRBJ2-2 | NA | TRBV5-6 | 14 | TGTGCCAGCAGCAAAGGGACGGCCACCGGGGAGCTGTTTTTT | CASSKGTATGELFF
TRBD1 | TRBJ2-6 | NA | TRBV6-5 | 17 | TGTGCCAGCAGCTCAACAGGGGTCCCCTCTGGGGCCAACGTCCTGACTTTC | CASSSTGVPSGANVLTF
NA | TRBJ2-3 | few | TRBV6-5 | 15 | TGTGCCAGCAGTTACCTTGGGGCGGGTGCAGATACGCAGTATTTT | CASSYLGAGADTQYF
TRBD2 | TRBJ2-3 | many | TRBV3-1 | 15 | TGTGCCAGCAGCCCTCCTGGCGGGAGATCAGATACGCAGTATTTT | CASSPPGGRSDTQYF
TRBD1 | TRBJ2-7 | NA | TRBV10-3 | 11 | TGTGCCATCAGGGACAGGTACGAGCAGTACTTC | CAIRDRYEQYF
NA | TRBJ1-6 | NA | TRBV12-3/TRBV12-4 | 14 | TGTGCCAGCAGTTTGGACAGCCTTAATTCACCCCTCCACTTT | CASSLDSLNSPLHF
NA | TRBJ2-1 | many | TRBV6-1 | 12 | TGTGCCAGCAGTGAAATGGAGGGCGTGCAGTTCTTC | CASSEMEGVQFF
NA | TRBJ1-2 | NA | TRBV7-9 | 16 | TGTGCCAGCAGCTCAAGCCGGGACACGGATTCCTATGGCTACACCTTC | CASSSSRDTDSYGYTF
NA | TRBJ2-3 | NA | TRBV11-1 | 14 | TGTGCCAGCAGCCGCCTGACTCGCACAGATACGCAGTATTTT | CASSRLTRTDTQYF
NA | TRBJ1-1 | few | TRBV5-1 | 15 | TGCGCCAGCAGCTTGAGAGGCAGGGCGAACACTGAAGCTTTCTTT | CASSLRGRANTEAFF
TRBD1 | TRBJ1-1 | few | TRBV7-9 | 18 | TGTGCCAGCAGCTCCCGACCCGGCGCGGGACAGGGGGCGGATGAAGCTTTCTTT | CASSSRPGAGQGADEAFF
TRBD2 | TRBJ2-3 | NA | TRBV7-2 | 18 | TGTGCCAGCAGCTTAGGAGCGGGACTAGCGGGAGGCACAGATACGCAGTATTTT | CASSLGAGLAGGTDTQYF
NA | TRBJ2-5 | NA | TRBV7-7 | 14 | TGTGCTAGCAGCCCTAGTTCGGCGGCAGAGACCCAGTACTTC | CASSPSSAAETQYF